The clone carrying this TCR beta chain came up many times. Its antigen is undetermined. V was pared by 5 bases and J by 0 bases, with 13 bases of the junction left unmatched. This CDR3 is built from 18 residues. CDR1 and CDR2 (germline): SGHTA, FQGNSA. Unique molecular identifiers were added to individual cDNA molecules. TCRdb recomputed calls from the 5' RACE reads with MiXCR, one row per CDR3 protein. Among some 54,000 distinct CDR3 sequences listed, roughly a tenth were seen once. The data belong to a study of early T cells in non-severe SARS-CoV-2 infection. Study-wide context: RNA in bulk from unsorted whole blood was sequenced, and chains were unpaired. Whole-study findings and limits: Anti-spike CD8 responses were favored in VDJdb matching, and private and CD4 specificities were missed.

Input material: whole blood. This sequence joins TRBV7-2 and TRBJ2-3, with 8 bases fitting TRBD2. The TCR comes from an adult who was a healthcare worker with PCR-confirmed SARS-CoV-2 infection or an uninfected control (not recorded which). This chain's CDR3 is CASSIRKGLAKSTDTQYF. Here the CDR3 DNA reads TGTGCCAGCAGCATCCGTAAAGGACTAGCAAAAAGCACAGATACGCAGTATTTT.